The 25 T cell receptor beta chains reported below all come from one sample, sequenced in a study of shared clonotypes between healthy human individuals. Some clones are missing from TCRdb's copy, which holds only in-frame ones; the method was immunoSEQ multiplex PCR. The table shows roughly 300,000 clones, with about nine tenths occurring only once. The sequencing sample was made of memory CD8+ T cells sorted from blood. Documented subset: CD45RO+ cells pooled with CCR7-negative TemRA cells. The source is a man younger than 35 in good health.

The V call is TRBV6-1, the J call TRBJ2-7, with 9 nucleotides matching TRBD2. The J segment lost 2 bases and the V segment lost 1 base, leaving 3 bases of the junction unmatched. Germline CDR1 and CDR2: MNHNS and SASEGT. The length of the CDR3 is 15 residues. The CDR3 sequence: CASSEGVAGAYEQYF. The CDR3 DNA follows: TGTGCCAGCAGTGAAGGAGTAGCGGGAGCCTACGAGCAGTACTTC.

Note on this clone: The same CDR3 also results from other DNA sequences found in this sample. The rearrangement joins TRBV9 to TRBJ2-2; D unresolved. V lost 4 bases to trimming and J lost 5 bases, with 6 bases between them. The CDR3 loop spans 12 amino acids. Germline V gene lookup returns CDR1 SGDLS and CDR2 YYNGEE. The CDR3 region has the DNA TGTGCCAGCAGCCTCGGAACCGGGGAGCTGTTTTTT. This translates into CASSLGTGELFF.

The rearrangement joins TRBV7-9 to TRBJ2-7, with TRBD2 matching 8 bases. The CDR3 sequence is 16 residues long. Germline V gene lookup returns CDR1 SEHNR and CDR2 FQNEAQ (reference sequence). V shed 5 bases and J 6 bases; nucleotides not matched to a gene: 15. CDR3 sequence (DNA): TGTGCCAGCAGCCATACTAGCGGACCTACTATTACCGAGCAGTACTTC. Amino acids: CASSHTSGPTITEQYF. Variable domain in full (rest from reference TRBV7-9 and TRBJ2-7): DTGVSQNPRHKITKRGQNVTFRCDPISEHNRLYWYRQTLGQGPEFLTYFQNEAQLEKSRLLSDRFSAERPKGSFSTLEIQRTEQGDSAMYLCASSHTSGPTITEQYFGPGTRLTVT.

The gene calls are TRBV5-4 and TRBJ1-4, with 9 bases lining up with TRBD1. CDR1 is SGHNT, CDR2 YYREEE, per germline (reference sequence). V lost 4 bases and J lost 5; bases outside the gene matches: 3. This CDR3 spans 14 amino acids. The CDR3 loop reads CASSQDRGNEKLFF. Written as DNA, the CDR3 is TGTGCCAGCAGCCAGGACAGGGGCAATGAAAAACTGTTTTTT.

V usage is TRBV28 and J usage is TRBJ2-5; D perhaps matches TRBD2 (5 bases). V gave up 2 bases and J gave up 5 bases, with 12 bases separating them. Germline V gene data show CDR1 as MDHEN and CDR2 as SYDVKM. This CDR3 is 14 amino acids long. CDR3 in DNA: TGTGCCAGCAGTTTACTAGCAGCGATGGAGACCCAGTACTTC. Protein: CASSLLAAMETQYF. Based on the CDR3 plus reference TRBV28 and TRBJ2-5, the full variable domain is DVKVTQSSRYLVKRTGEKVFLECVQDMDHENMFWYRQDPGLGLRLIYFSYDVKMKEKGDIPEGYSVSREKKERFSLILESASTNQTSMYLCASSLLAAMETQYFGPGTRLLVL.

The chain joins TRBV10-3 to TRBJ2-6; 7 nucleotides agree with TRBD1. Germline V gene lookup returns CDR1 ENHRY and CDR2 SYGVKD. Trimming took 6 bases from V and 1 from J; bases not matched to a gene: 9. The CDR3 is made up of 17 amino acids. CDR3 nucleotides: TGTGCCATCAGGCCCGGGACAGACCAATCTGGGGCCAACGTCCTGACTTTC. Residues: CAIRPGTDQSGANVLTF.

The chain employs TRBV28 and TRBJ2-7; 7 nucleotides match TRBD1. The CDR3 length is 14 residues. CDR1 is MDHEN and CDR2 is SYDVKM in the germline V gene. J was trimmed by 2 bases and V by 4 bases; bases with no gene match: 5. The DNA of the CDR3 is TGTGCCAGCAGTTACAGGGGCTTAACCTACGAGCAGTACTTC. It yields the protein CASSYRGLTYEQYF.

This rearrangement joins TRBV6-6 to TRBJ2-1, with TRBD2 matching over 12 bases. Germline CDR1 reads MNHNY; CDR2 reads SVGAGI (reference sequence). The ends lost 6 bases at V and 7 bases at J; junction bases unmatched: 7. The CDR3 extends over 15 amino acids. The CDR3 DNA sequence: TGTGCCAGCAGGCAGGGACTAGCGGGTGAGAATGAGCAGTTCTTC. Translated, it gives CASRQGLAGENEQFF.

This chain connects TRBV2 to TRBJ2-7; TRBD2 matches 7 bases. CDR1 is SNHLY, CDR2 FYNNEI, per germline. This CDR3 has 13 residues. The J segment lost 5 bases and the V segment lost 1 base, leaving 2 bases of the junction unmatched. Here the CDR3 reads CASSEVGGNEQYF. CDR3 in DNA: TGTGCCAGCAGTGAAGTGGGAGGGAACGAGCAGTACTTC.

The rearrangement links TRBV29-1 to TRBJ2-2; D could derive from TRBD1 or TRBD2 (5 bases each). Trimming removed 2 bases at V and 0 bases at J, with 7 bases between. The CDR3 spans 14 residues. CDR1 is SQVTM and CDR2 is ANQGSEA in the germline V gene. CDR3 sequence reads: CSVELGANTGELFF. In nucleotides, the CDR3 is TGCAGCGTTGAACTGGGGGCGAACACCGGGGAGCTGTTTTTT.

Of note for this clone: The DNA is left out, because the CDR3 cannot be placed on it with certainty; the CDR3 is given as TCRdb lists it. CDR3 residues: CASSEVRGRRVHEQYF. The V and J genes are TRBV10-1 and TRBJ2-7. CDR1 and CDR2 (germline): WNHNN, SYGVQD (reference sequence). The length of the CDR3 is 16 amino acids, counting both ends.

DNA of the CDR3: TGCGCCAGCAGCCAAGATGGAACCTCTGGACAGCCCCAGCATTTT. Amino acids: CASSQDGTSGQPQHF. The chain is built from TRBV4-3 and TRBJ1-5, with D unclear. The V gene lost 0 bases and the J gene lost 7 bases, with 13 bases spanning the gap. Germline CDR1 LGHNA, CDR2 YSLEER. This CDR3 region has 15 residues.

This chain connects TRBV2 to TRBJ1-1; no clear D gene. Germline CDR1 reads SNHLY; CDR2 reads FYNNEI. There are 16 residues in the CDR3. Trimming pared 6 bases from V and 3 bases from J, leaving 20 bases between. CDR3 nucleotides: TGTGCCAGCAGCCTCTTCGGACTCGTCGGGGACACTGAAGCTTTCTTT. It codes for CASSLFGLVGDTEAFF.

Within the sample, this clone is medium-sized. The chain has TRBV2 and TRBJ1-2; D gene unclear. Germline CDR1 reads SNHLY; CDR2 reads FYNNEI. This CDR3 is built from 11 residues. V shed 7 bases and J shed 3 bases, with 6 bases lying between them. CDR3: CASTTDYGYTF. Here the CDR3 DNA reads TGTGCCAGCACTACTGACTATGGCTACACCTTC.

The CDR3 spells CASSQDDGLAGMYSSYEQYF. In DNA form, the CDR3 reads TGCGCCAGCAGCCAAGACGACGGACTAGCGGGAATGTACTCCTCCTACGAGCAGTACTTC. The chain is built from TRBV4-1 and TRBJ2-7; 12 bases are a match to TRBD2. CDR3 length: 20 amino acids. With V trimmed by 0 bases and J by 0 bases, 12 bases remained unmatched. Germline loops: CDR1 MGHRA, CDR2 YSYEKL.

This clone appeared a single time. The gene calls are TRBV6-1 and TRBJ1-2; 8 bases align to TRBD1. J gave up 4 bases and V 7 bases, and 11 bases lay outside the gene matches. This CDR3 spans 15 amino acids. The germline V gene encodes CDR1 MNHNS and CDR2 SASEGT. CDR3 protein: CASIRGTGGLYGYTF. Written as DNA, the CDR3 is TGTGCCAGCATCCGTGGGACAGGTGGTCTCTATGGCTACACCTTC.

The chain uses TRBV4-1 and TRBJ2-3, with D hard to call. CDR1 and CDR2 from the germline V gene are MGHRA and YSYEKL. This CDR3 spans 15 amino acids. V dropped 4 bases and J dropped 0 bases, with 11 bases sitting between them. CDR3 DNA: TGCGCCAGCAGCCTGAAGGTCATCAGCACAGATACGCAGTATTTT. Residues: CASSLKVISTDTQYF.

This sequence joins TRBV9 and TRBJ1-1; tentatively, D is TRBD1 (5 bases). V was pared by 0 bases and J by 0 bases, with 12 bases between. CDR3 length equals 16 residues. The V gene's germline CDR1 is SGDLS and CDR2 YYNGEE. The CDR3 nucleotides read TGTGCCAGCAGCGTAGTGGGGCGGGAGATGAACACTGAAGCTTTCTTT. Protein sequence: CASSVVGREMNTEAFF.

This chain's CDR3 is CASSYTDTQYF. As DNA, the CDR3 is TGCGCCAGCAGCTACACAGATACGCAGTATTTT. The chain carries TRBV10-2 and TRBJ2-3, with D hard to call. Per the germline V gene, CDR1 is WSHSY and CDR2 is SAAADI. This CDR3 has 11 residues. The ends were cut back, 6 bases at V and 2 bases at J, with 3 bases in the middle.

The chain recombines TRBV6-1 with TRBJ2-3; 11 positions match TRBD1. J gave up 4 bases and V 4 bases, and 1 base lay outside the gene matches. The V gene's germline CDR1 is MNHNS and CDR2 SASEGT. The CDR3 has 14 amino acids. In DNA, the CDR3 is TGTGCCAGCAGTGGGGGACAGGGGGCAGATACGCAGTATTTT. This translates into CASSGGQGADTQYF.

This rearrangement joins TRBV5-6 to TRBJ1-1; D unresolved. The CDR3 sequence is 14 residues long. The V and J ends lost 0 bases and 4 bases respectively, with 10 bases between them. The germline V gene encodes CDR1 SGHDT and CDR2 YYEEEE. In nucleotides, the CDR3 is TGTGCCAGCAGCTTGGTCGCGGGGTTCACTGAAGCTTTCTTT. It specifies CASSLVAGFTEAFF. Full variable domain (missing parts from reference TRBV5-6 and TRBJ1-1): DAGVTQSPTHLIKTRGQQVTLRCSPKSGHDTVSWYQQALGQGPQFIFQYYEEEERQRGNFPDRFSGHQFPNYSSELNVNALLLGDSALYLCASSLVAGFTEAFFGQGTRLTVV.

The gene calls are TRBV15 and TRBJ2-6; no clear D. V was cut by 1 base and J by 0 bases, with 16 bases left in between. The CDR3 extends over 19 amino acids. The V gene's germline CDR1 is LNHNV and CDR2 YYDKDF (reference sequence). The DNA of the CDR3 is TGTGCCACCAGCAGAGGGTGGGCCTCTGTGGTCTCTGGGGCCAACGTCCTGACTTTC. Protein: CATSRGWASVVSGANVLTF.

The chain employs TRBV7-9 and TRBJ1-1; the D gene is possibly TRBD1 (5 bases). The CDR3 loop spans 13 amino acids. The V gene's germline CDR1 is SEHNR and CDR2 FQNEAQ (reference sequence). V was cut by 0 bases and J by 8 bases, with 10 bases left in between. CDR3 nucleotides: TGTGCCAGCAGCTTAGCTGGGGGAGACGAAGCTTTCTTT. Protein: CASSLAGGDEAFF.

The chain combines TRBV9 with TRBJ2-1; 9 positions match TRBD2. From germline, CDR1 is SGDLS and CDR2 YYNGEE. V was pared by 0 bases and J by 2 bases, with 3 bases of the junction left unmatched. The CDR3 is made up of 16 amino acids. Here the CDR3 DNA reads TGTGCCAGCAGCGTAGGAGTAGCGGGAGCCTACAATGAGCAGTTCTTC. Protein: CASSVGVAGAYNEQFF.

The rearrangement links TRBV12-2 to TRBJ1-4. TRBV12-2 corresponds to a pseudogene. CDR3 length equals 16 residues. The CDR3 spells CASRRPNKAPNEKLFF. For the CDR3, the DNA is TGTGCAAGTCGCAGACCGAACAAAGCACCTAATGAAAAACTGTTTTTT.